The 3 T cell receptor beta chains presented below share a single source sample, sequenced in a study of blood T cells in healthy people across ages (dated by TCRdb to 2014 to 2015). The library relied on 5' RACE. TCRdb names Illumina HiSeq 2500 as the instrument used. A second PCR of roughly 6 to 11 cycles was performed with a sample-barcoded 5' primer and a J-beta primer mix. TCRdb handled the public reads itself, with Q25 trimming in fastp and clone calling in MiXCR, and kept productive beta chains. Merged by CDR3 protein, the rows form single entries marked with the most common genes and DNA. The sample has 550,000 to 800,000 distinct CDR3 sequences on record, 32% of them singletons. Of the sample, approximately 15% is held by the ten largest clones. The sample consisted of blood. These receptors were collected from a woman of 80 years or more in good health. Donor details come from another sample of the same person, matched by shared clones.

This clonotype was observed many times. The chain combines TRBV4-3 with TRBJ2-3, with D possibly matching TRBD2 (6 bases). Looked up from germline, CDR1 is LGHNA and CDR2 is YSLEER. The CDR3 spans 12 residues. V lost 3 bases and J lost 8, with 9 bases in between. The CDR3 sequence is CASSQAGSTQYF. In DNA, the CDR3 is TGCGCCAGCAGCCAGGCGGGGAGTACGCAGTATTTT.

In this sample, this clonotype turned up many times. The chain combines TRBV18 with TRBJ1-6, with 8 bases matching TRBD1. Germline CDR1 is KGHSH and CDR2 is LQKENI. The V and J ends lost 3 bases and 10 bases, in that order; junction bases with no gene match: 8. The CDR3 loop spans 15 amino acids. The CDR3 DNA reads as TGTGCCAGCTCACCCGAACAGGGGGTTGACTCACCCCTCCACTTT. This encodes CASSPEQGVDSPLHF.

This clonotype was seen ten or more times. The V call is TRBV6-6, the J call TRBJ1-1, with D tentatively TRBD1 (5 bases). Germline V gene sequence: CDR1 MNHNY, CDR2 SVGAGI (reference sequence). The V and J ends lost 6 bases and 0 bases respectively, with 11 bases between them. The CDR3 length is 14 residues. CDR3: CASSPSGLNTEAFF. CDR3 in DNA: TGTGCCAGCAGCCCATCGGGGCTGAACACTGAAGCTTTCTTT.